This T cell receptor (beta chain) appears in the sequencing data of a study of cytomegalovirus exposure and HLA in healthy donors. Study details: The study's early data release held roughly 91 million unique TCRs from HLA-typed donors.

The PCR had 60 Vbeta and 13 Jbeta primers. Sequenced by immunoSEQ multiplex PCR; TCRdb stores in-frame clones only, minus some. The table includes some 160,000 clones, 65% to 75% detected once. Regarding the study as a whole: TCR association rates varied by HLA locus in a later analysis, with DRB1 highest and HLA-C lowest. Several of the most significant clusters appeared, in a later analysis, to be linked to common viral pathogens.

This clone was observed a few times. Its antigen is not identified. Germline CDR1 is SGDLS and CDR2 is YYNGEE. V lost 1 base, J lost 4 bases, and 7 bases stayed unmatched. This CDR3 is built from 16 residues. This receptor was obtained from a man aged 60 to 69 in good health and CMV-seronegative. This chain connects TRBV9 to TRBJ2-5; 10 bases agree with TRBD1. Sequences were obtained from PBMCs. The CDR3 DNA reads as TGTGCCAGCAGCGTAACAGGACAGGGGGAAGGAGAGACCCAGTACTTC. Translation gives CASSVTGQGEGETQYF.